One T cell receptor (beta chain) is described in this entry. Trimming cost V 3 bases and J 6 bases; bases outside gene matches: 16. CDR3 size: 17 residues. The germline V gene has CDR1 ENHRY and CDR2 SYGVKD. TCRdb's table, derived via immunoSEQ multiplex PCR, lists solely in-frame clones and lacks some. There are around 260,000 clones in the sample; under 90% occur only once, and approximately 4% lies in the top ten. This specimen comes from a study of blood T cell repertoires in COVID-19. The specimen was PBMCs or T cells enriched from blood (not recorded which). This clonotype was sampled from a man aged 30 to 45 with acute COVID-19. The V and J genes are TRBV10-3 and TRBJ1-2, with 7 bases identical to TRBD1. The CDR3 sequence: CAISDPLLRGTLDGYTF. In DNA, the CDR3 is TGTGCCATCAGTGACCCCCTTCTCAGGGGGACCCTCGATGGCTACACCTTC.